This paragraph reports one T cell receptor (beta chain). These data originate in a study of cytomegalovirus exposure and HLA in healthy donors. PCR involved 60 Vbeta and 13 Jbeta primers. Clones were sequenced by immunoSEQ multiplex PCR, and TCRdb holds only the in-frame ones, with some missing. The repertoire has around 140,000 clones, 75% of them found once; the top ten carry roughly 7.3%. This CDR3 comprises 13 residues. Trimming pared 5 bases from V and 5 bases from J, leaving 9 bases between. CDR1 is LNHDA and CDR2 is SQIVND in the germline V gene (reference sequence). This receptor was obtained from a man under 40 in good health and CMV-seronegative. The chain uses TRBV19 and TRBJ2-2, with D hard to call. Source material: PBMCs. DNA of the CDR3: TGTGCCAGTAGTGGTACAGTTACCGGGGAGCTGTTTTTT. Its protein is CASSGTVTGELFF.